This T cell receptor (beta chain) comes out of a study of blood T cell repertoires in COVID-19. Turning to the study itself: From T cells, B-cell-depleted T cells, or PBMCs came the material, which was cDNA or gDNA.

From germline, CDR1 is SNHLY and CDR2 FYNNEI. With V trimmed by 5 bases and J by 4 bases, 5 bases remained unmatched. The CDR3 covers 15 residues. Source study methods: Amplification of reference gene primers provided the estimated nucleated cell counts. Here immunoSEQ multiplex PCR was the method, and the copy in TCRdb shows in-frame clones only, minus some. That table gives V, J and clone size, and the DNA gave D and trimming. The top ten clones hold roughly 9.8% of a sample with 150,000 to 180,000 clones, approximately 80% of them seen once. The sequence was collected from a woman between 45 and 65 years old with acute or convalescent COVID-19. Sequenced material: peripheral blood. The gene calls are TRBV2 and TRBJ2-3, with 11 bases aligning to TRBD2. CDR3 amino acids: CASSSLAGGADTQYF. The CDR3 DNA reads as TGTGCCAGCAGTAGCCTAGCGGGAGGCGCAGATACGCAGTATTTT. Full variable domain (remainder filled in from reference TRBV2 and TRBJ2-3): EPEVTQTPSHQVTQMGQEVILRCVPISNHLYFYWYRQILGQKVEFLVSFYNNEISEKSEIFDDQFSVERPDGSNFTLKIRSTKLEDSAMYFCASSSLAGGADTQYFGPGTRLTVL.